This TCR beta chain was retrieved from a study of Ad26.COV2.S vaccination and SARS-CoV-2 variants. Study background: Trial arm assignment for the donor was COV1001 Ad26.COV2.S. Study-wide points: Substantial breadth in spike-specific CD8+ and CD4+ T cell responses was reportedly seen after vaccination. People who got the vaccine or the placebo had similar non-spike TCR breadth.

Per germline, CDR1 SGHTS and CDR2 YDEGEE. This CDR3 is built from 15 residues. Deletions cut 4 bases from V and 0 bases from J, with 11 bases between. Documented treatment: around 19 received Ad26.COV2.S at low or high dose, single or two shots; roughly five received placebo; per-sample allocation not given. Vaccine and placebo recipients were sampled on day 63 after the first injection. Some clones are missing from TCRdb's copy, which holds only in-frame ones; the method was immunoSEQ multiplex PCR. The sample includes around 450,000 clones, approximately 92% of them seen just once. Concerning this clone itself: Antigen specificity is unknown.

This chain joins TRBV5-8 and TRBJ1-3; tentative D call: TRBD1 (5 bases). The sequences come from peripheral blood, collected in a trial of Ad26.COV2.S vaccine versus placebo. The receptor was isolated from a person aged 18-60 years who received the Ad26.COV2.S COVID-19 vaccine or a placebo. The CDR3 reads CASSVGAFSGNTIYF. The CDR3 bases are TGTGCCAGCAGCGTAGGGGCGTTCTCTGGAAACACCATATATTTT.